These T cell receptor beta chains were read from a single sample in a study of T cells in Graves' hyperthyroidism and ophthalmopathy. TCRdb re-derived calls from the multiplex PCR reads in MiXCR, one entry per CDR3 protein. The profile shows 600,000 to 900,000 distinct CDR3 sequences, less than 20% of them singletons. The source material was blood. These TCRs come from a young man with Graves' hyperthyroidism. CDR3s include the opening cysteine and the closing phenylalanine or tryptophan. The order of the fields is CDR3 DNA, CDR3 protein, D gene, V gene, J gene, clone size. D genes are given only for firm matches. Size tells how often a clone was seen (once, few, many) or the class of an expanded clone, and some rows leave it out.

cdr3_nt: TGTGCCTGGAGTCCTAGGAGAGGGTGGAACATTCAGTACTTC; cdr3_aa: CAWSPRRGWNIQYF; d_call: NA; v_call: TRBV30; j_call: TRBJ2-4; clone_size: few
cdr3_nt: TGTGCCAGCAGGCCCCGGGACATCAGCACAGATACGCAGTATTTT; cdr3_aa: CASRPRDISTDTQYF; d_call: NA; v_call: TRBV6-2/TRBV6-3; j_call: TRBJ2-3; clone_size: NA
cdr3_nt: TGTGCCAGCAGTCCCCGGAGCTTTTCCACAGATACGCAGTATTTT; cdr3_aa: CASSPRSFSTDTQYF; d_call: NA; v_call: TRBV27; j_call: TRBJ2-3; clone_size: NA
cdr3_nt: TGTGCCAGCAGTTCACCGGGACTAGCGGGTAACACAGATACGCAGTATTTT; cdr3_aa: CASSSPGLAGNTDTQYF; d_call: TRBD2; v_call: TRBV28; j_call: TRBJ2-3; clone_size: many
cdr3_nt: TGTGCCAGCTCGTTCAGGGCGCACACCCGCTCTGGAAACACCATATATTTT; cdr3_aa: CASSFRAHTRSGNTIYF; d_call: NA; v_call: TRBV2; j_call: TRBJ1-3; clone_size: many
cdr3_nt: TGTGCCACCCAGCCCCCCGCGGCCCAAAACATTCAGTACTTC; cdr3_aa: CATQPPAAQNIQYF; d_call: NA; v_call: TRBV28; j_call: TRBJ2-4; clone_size: NA
cdr3_nt: TGCAGTGCTAGAGACCTTAGCGGGGACTACAATGAGCAGTTCTTC; cdr3_aa: CSARDLSGDYNEQFF; d_call: TRBD2; v_call: TRBV20-1; j_call: TRBJ2-1; clone_size: many
cdr3_nt: TGTGCCAGCAGTTCCGGGACTAGCGGGAGACTATCCTACGAGCAGTACTTC; cdr3_aa: CASSSGTSGRLSYEQYF; d_call: TRBD2; v_call: TRBV6-2/TRBV6-3; j_call: TRBJ2-7; clone_size: once
cdr3_nt: TGTGCCAGCAGCTTTGCCGGGACTAGCGGGACAGATACGCAGTATTTT; cdr3_aa: CASSFAGTSGTDTQYF; d_call: TRBD2; v_call: TRBV7-3; j_call: TRBJ2-3; clone_size: many
cdr3_nt: TGTGCCAGCAGCTCCAGTGGGTCTGAAGCTTTCTTT; cdr3_aa: CASSSSGSEAFF; d_call: NA; v_call: TRBV7-3; j_call: TRBJ1-1; clone_size: NA
cdr3_nt: TGTGCCGCTTATAGCTCTGGGGCCAACGTCCTGACTTTC; cdr3_aa: CAAYSSGANVLTF; d_call: NA; v_call: TRBV28; j_call: TRBJ2-6; clone_size: many
cdr3_nt: TGTGCCAGCAGCTTGTGGCTAAATGAGCAGTTCTTC; cdr3_aa: CASSLWLNEQFF; d_call: NA; v_call: TRBV5-5; j_call: TRBJ2-1; clone_size: few
cdr3_nt: TGTGCCAGCAGGGTCTCCCTCGTACTAGCGGAGGTGAATGAGCAGTTCTTC; cdr3_aa: CASRVSLVLAEVNEQFF; d_call: TRBD2; v_call: TRBV27; j_call: TRBJ2-1; clone_size: NA
cdr3_nt: TGTGCCAGCAGCCGGCAAGCGGGAGGACATGAGCAGTTCTTC; cdr3_aa: CASSRQAGGHEQFF; d_call: TRBD2; v_call: TRBV5-8; j_call: TRBJ2-1; clone_size: many
cdr3_nt: TGTGCCAGCAGCTTATTTGCGTACCCCTACAATGAGCAGTTCTTC; cdr3_aa: CASSLFAYPYNEQFF; d_call: NA; v_call: TRBV7-8; j_call: TRBJ2-1; clone_size: many
cdr3_nt: TGTGCTAGTGGCACACAGACGGACTATGGCTACACCTTC; cdr3_aa: CASGTQTDYGYTF; d_call: NA; v_call: TRBV12-5; j_call: TRBJ1-2; clone_size: NA
cdr3_nt: TGCAGCGTCGTCCGGGGGTCCACCTACAATGAGCAGTTCTTC; cdr3_aa: CSVVRGSTYNEQFF; d_call: NA; v_call: TRBV29-1; j_call: TRBJ2-1; clone_size: few
cdr3_nt: TGTGCCAGTAGTATAAGTAGGGACAGAAATCAGCCCCAGCATTTT; cdr3_aa: CASSISRDRNQPQHF; d_call: TRBD1; v_call: TRBV19; j_call: TRBJ1-5; clone_size: NA
cdr3_nt: TGTGCCAGTAGTACCCTCTTACGAGGGGCCGGGGAGCTGTTTTTT; cdr3_aa: CASSTLLRGAGELFF; d_call: NA; v_call: TRBV19; j_call: TRBJ2-2; clone_size: few
cdr3_nt: TGTGCCACCAGTGATTCCGGGACAGATAATGAAAAACTGTTTTTT; cdr3_aa: CATSDSGTDNEKLFF; d_call: TRBD1; v_call: TRBV24-1; j_call: TRBJ1-4; clone_size: few
cdr3_nt: TGCAGTGCTAATCCTAGCTCCTACAATGAGCAGTTCTTC; cdr3_aa: CSANPSSYNEQFF; d_call: NA; v_call: TRBV20-1; j_call: TRBJ2-1; clone_size: NA
cdr3_nt: TGTGCCAGCAGTCGACGACAGGGATTCTACGAGCAGTACTTC; cdr3_aa: CASSRRQGFYEQYF; d_call: TRBD1; v_call: TRBV28; j_call: TRBJ2-7; clone_size: NA
cdr3_nt: TGTGCCAGCAGCTTGACGGCCGGGAGGAACAATGAGCAGTTCTTC; cdr3_aa: CASSLTAGRNNEQFF; d_call: TRBD2; v_call: TRBV5-6; j_call: TRBJ2-1; clone_size: NA
cdr3_nt: TGCAGTGCTAGAGGAGGGAGGGCCTCCTACGAGCAGTACTTC; cdr3_aa: CSARGGRASYEQYF; d_call: TRBD2; v_call: TRBV20-1; j_call: TRBJ2-7; clone_size: NA
cdr3_nt: TGTGCCAGCACCAGGAGGGGAGGTCTAGCCAAAAACATTCAGTACTTC; cdr3_aa: CASTRRGGLAKNIQYF; d_call: NA; v_call: TRBV12-3/TRBV12-4; j_call: TRBJ2-4; clone_size: few
cdr3_nt: TGTGCCACCAGCAGAGACAGGCAGACCGGGGAGCTGTTTTTT; cdr3_aa: CATSRDRQTGELFF; d_call: NA; v_call: TRBV15; j_call: TRBJ2-2; clone_size: few
cdr3_nt: TGTGCCAGCAGTTTAGGGGGCGGATCGTACGAGCAGTACTTC; cdr3_aa: CASSLGGGSYEQYF; d_call: TRBD1; v_call: TRBV7-3; j_call: TRBJ2-7; clone_size: many
cdr3_nt: TGTGCCAGTAGTGCCGCAGGGGGGACAAGGCAGCCCCAGCATTTT; cdr3_aa: CASSAAGGTRQPQHF; d_call: TRBD1; v_call: TRBV19; j_call: TRBJ1-5; clone_size: few
cdr3_nt: TGTGCCAGCAGTTTAAGGGTCCCTCTTGGAAACACCATATATTTT; cdr3_aa: CASSLRVPLGNTIYF; d_call: NA; v_call: TRBV12-3/TRBV12-4; j_call: TRBJ1-3; clone_size: few
cdr3_nt: TGTGCCAGCAGCCGGCGGACTAGCGGGAGGACGACCAAAAACATTCAGTACTTC; cdr3_aa: CASSRRTSGRTTKNIQYF; d_call: TRBD2; v_call: TRBV3-1; j_call: TRBJ2-4; clone_size: NA
cdr3_nt: TGTGCCAGCAGCCCTGATGGGGGATTGGAGACTGAAGCTTTCTTT; cdr3_aa: CASSPDGGLETEAFF; d_call: NA; v_call: TRBV28; j_call: TRBJ1-1; clone_size: many
cdr3_nt: TGTGCCAGCAGCCAAGGCACAGGGACCAATTCACCCCTCCACTTT; cdr3_aa: CASSQGTGTNSPLHF; d_call: NA; v_call: TRBV3-1; j_call: TRBJ1-6; clone_size: few
cdr3_nt: TGTGCCAGCAGTTACTCGAACCAGCTTCCCGGGGAGCTGTTTTTT; cdr3_aa: CASSYSNQLPGELFF; d_call: NA; v_call: TRBV6-5; j_call: TRBJ2-2; clone_size: NA
cdr3_nt: TGCAGTGCTAGAGATGGGACTAGCGGGATCTACGAGCAGTACTTC; cdr3_aa: CSARDGTSGIYEQYF; d_call: TRBD2; v_call: TRBV20-1; j_call: TRBJ2-7; clone_size: NA
cdr3_nt: TGTGCCAGCAGCTTAGCCGCAGGGCTCATCCAAGAGACCCAGTACTTC; cdr3_aa: CASSLAAGLIQETQYF; d_call: NA; v_call: TRBV11-2; j_call: TRBJ2-5; clone_size: NA
cdr3_nt: TGTGCCAGCAGTTCCAGGACAGGGGGCCGAGACGTCCTGACTTTC; cdr3_aa: CASSSRTGGRDVLTF; d_call: TRBD1; v_call: TRBV28; j_call: TRBJ2-6; clone_size: many
cdr3_nt: TGCAGTGCTAGCGAGGGGGAAGTCTACAATGAGCAGTTCTTC; cdr3_aa: CSASEGEVYNEQFF; d_call: NA; v_call: TRBV20-1; j_call: TRBJ2-1; clone_size: few
cdr3_nt: TGTGCCAGCAGTGCCCGCCCCCAGGGAAACACTGAAGCTTTCTTT; cdr3_aa: CASSARPQGNTEAFF; d_call: NA; v_call: TRBV6-1; j_call: TRBJ1-1; clone_size: few
cdr3_nt: TGTGCCAGCAGCTTAGGGATTAGGGTAGAAGCTTTCTTT; cdr3_aa: CASSLGIRVEAFF; d_call: NA; v_call: TRBV11-2; j_call: TRBJ1-1; clone_size: NA
cdr3_nt: TGTGCCAGCAGTTTTGAGTCCTGGAGACAAGAGACCCAGTACTTC; cdr3_aa: CASSFESWRQETQYF; d_call: NA; v_call: TRBV28; j_call: TRBJ2-5; clone_size: NA
cdr3_nt: TGTGCCAGCAGCTTAGGACGTGGGAGGGCGGACAATGAGCAGTTCTTC; cdr3_aa: CASSLGRGRADNEQFF; d_call: TRBD2; v_call: TRBV7-9; j_call: TRBJ2-1; clone_size: NA
cdr3_nt: TGTGCCAGCAGTGAATGGGGAGGTGGGGCCAACGTCCTGACTTTC; cdr3_aa: CASSEWGGGANVLTF; d_call: NA; v_call: TRBV6-1; j_call: TRBJ2-6; clone_size: NA
cdr3_nt: TGTGCCAGCAGTGCCGGGACTAGCGGTACCTACGAGCAGTACTTC; cdr3_aa: CASSAGTSGTYEQYF; d_call: TRBD2; v_call: TRBV9; j_call: TRBJ2-7; clone_size: many
cdr3_nt: TGTGCCAGCAGTTTTTCGGTAGCGGGAGGTAATGAGCAGTTCTTC; cdr3_aa: CASSFSVAGGNEQFF; d_call: TRBD2; v_call: TRBV12-3/TRBV12-4; j_call: TRBJ2-1; clone_size: many
cdr3_nt: TGTGCCAGCAGTAAAGGGACTAGCGGAGCCAATGAGCAGTTCTTC; cdr3_aa: CASSKGTSGANEQFF; d_call: TRBD2; v_call: TRBV12-3/TRBV12-4; j_call: TRBJ2-1; clone_size: many
cdr3_nt: TGTGCCAGCAGCTTAGAATTCGGGACAGATATAGAGACCCAGTACTTC; cdr3_aa: CASSLEFGTDIETQYF; d_call: TRBD1; v_call: TRBV7-6; j_call: TRBJ2-5; clone_size: many
cdr3_nt: TGCAGTGCTAGACAGGGGGCAAGTTCACCCCTCCACTTT; cdr3_aa: CSARQGASSPLHF; d_call: TRBD1; v_call: TRBV20-1; j_call: TRBJ1-6; clone_size: NA
cdr3_nt: TGTGCCAGCTCACCCCAGGGCAGAGTCTACGAGCAGTACTTC; cdr3_aa: CASSPQGRVYEQYF; d_call: NA; v_call: TRBV12-3/TRBV12-4; j_call: TRBJ2-7; clone_size: few
cdr3_nt: TGTGCCAGCAGCTCATCGGGCGGGACCTTCAGTACGCAGTATTTT; cdr3_aa: CASSSSGGTFSTQYF; d_call: NA; v_call: TRBV7-8; j_call: TRBJ2-3; clone_size: NA